This TCR beta chain was retrieved from a study of T cells after yellow fever vaccination (dated by TCRdb to between 2018 and 2020). Looking at the study overall: The SMART-Seq v4 Ultra Low Input RNA kit was used to prepare libraries from fractions with low cell numbers. Bulk PBMC replicates and cell subsets were isolated from blood drawn at multiple timepoints before and after both primary and secondary immunization. To follow T-cell clones before and after both primary and booster YFV17D yellow fever vaccination, bulk TCR alpha and beta repertoires underwent longitudinal sequencing. Two healthy male donors, one aged 18 to 30 and one aged 30 to 40 years, were included in the cohort. Study-wide findings and limitations: The study included only two donors, which limits how far the findings can be generalized. Most clones expanded after primary vaccination (almost 98% of CD4 and over 80% of CD8) were re-detected after the booster, suggesting that broad memory maintenance occurred. Computational filtering was required because FACS-sorted repertoires could contain abundant contaminating clonotypes from the bulk population. A small share of clonotypes was detected in both CD4 and CD8 compartments, with the overlap likely arising from convergent recombination. The secondary T-cell response was found to be weaker but faster than the primary response, with a peak reached on day 5 rather than on day 15.

Deletion took 4 bases off V and 6 bases off J, with a span of 10 bases between the germline ends. CDR1 and CDR2, looked up from the germline V gene, are SNHLY and FYNNEI. The CDR3 runs 13 amino acids, cysteine and phenylalanine included. The retained sequence is limited to the CDR3, 39 bases, with the frame set at the first base. TCR cDNA was synthesized by 5'RACE template switching, which introduced a universal primer site and unique molecular identifiers. Priming for cDNA synthesis came from both the TCR alpha and TCR beta constant segments. Library amplification involved two PCR steps, and the second step added sample barcodes and sequencing adapters. Sequencing of the libraries was done on either Illumina HiSeq 2500 (2x100 bp) or NovaSeq (2x150 bp). As for the authors' bioinformatics: MIGEC handled demultiplexing of reads and collapsing into UMI consensus sequences, while MiXCR performed V(D)J alignment. Vaccine-responding clonotypes were identified with edgeR using replicate PBMC samples, with FDR below 0.01 and a log2 fold change above 5 up to day 15 being required. CD4 or CD8 identity was assigned to each bulk clonotype according to whether the clonotype was present at higher abundance in the sequenced CD4 repertoire or the sequenced CD8 repertoire. TCRdb trimmed the raw reads at Q25, called clones with MiXCR and kept productive beta chains. Records with the same CDR3 protein are collapsed into one entry carrying the most frequent genes and DNA. Clone size and V and J calls follow TCRdb, not the original study. This sample has under 600,000 distinct CDR3 sequences in its table, and approximately 13% of those were observed once. The ten largest clones represent 11% to 15% of the sample.

Concerning this clonotype: The clone's antigen remains unknown. No base qualities exist here, and no much larger clone lies one base off it.

What this sample's treatment or condition label stands for: live attenuated yellow fever vaccine strain. At each blood-draw timepoint, two biological replicates of bulk PBMCs were obtained. PBMCs were isolated from peripheral blood using a standard Ficoll-Paque protocol. RNA was extracted with TriZol from bulk PBMCs, CD4 and CD8 fractions, and dextramer-positive and dextramer-negative fractions. This clonotype originated in a young man who received the YFV17D yellow fever vaccine. Sequenced here: PBMCs, sampled on the day of the yellow fever booster vaccination. The V gene is TRBV2 and the J gene is TRBJ1-5; the D gene cannot be resolved reliably. The encoded CDR3 is CASSAGLVQPQHF. The DNA reads TGTGCCAGCAGTGCCGGGTTAGTTCAGCCCCAGCATTTT.